The clone carrying this T cell receptor beta chain was recorded many times. Its antigen is unidentified. Collection of 9 to 10 milliliters of peripheral blood was performed for each donor. PBMCs, at least 6 million per sample, were isolated. Trimming took 6 bases from V and 0 from J, leaving 27 bases between them. CDR3 size: 19 residues. Germline CDR1 and CDR2: MNHEY and SVGEGT. This sample is drawn from a study of blood T cells in healthy people across ages. Alongside a J-beta primer mix, a sample-barcoded 5' primer served in a second PCR lasting about 7 to 12 cycles. Each cDNA molecule received a tag from a template-switch adaptor that had 12 random nucleotides. TCRdb called the 5' RACE reads again in MiXCR, with one record for every CDR3 protein. Of 870,000 or so distinct CDR3 sequences listed, around 28% are singletons. Findings of the study overall: Diversity was higher, and naive CD4+ cells more numerous, in long-lived donors than in aged donors.

This clonotype was sampled from an elderly woman in good health. Sample: blood. This chain links TRBV6-2 or TRBV6-3 with TRBJ2-7; TRBD2 might be the D (6 bases). The CDR3 protein is CASSNNLGSGLESSYEQYF. CDR3 bases: TGTGCCAGCAGCAATAACCTCGGCTCGGGACTGGAGAGCTCCTACGAGCAGTACTTC.